The clone carrying this T cell receptor beta chain was detected many times. Its antigen is not known. The entry originates in a study of molecular identifiers for immune sequencing clone quantification. Findings and caveats of the study: Barcode-sharing identical TCR molecules could underestimate highly expanded clone sizes.

Sorting recovered naive CD8 T cells on a CD8+CD4-CCR7+CD45RA+ profile. Trimming removed 8 bases at V and 10 bases at J, with 9 bases between. This CDR3 region has 10 residues. TCRdb reprocessed the PCR reads via MiXCR and lists one record per CDR3 protein. The table includes approximately 590,000 distinct CDR3 sequences, roughly 23% detected once. Material for sequencing was naive CD8+ T cells from blood, with Jurkat cell RNA spiked in. Subset given: FACS-sorted CD8+CD4-CCR7+CD45RA+ naive T cells. The rearrangement uses TRBV12-3 or TRBV12-4 and TRBJ2-1; D is perhaps TRBD1 or TRBD2 (5 bases each). The TCR comes from a human donor in good health. Some libraries in this study had Jurkat cell RNA spiked in. CDR3 sequence reads: CASLGREQFF. In DNA form, the CDR3 reads TGTGCCAGCTTGGGACGCGAGCAGTTCTTC.